This entry lists 2 T cell receptor beta chains sequenced from one sample in a study of cytomegalovirus exposure and HLA in healthy donors. The PCR employed 60 Vbeta primers together with 13 Jbeta primers. Some clones are missing from TCRdb's copy, which holds only in-frame ones; the method was immunoSEQ multiplex PCR. The clone table shows around 53,000 clones, with the ten largest holding 12%. Material: PBMCs. Source of these receptors: a woman under 40 in good health and CMV-seropositive.

The chain links TRBV30 to TRBJ2-7; D perhaps matches TRBD1 (6 bases). The CDR3 sequence is 12 residues long. V lost 5 bases, J lost 9 bases, and 17 bases lay in between. Germline CDR1 is GTSNPN and CDR2 is SVGIG (reference sequence). In DNA form, the CDR3 reads TGTGCCTGGGGTGACAGGTTTAACGGGCAGTACTTC. Protein product: CAWGDRFNGQYF.

This chain links TRBV30 with TRBJ2-3; possible D gene TRBD1, 5 bases. This CDR3 is 11 amino acids long. V lost 5 bases, J lost 9 bases, and 12 bases lay in between. Germline V gene data show CDR1 as GTSNPN and CDR2 as SVGIG (reference sequence). CDR3 DNA sequence: TGTGCCTGGGGTGGGGCTGCCACGCAGTATTTT. Its protein is CAWGGAATQYF.